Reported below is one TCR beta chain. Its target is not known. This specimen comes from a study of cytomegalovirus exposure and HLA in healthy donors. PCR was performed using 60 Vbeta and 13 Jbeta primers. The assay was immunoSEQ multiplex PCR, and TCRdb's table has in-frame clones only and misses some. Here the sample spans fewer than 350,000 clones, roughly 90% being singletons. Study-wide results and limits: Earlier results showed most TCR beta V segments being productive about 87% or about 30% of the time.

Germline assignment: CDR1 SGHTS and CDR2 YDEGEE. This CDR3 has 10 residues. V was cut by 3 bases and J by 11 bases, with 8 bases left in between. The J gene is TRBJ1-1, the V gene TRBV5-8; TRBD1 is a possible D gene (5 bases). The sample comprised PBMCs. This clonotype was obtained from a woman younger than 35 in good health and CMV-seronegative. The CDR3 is CASSSNRAFF. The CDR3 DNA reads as TGTGCCAGCAGCTCCAACAGGGCTTTCTTT.